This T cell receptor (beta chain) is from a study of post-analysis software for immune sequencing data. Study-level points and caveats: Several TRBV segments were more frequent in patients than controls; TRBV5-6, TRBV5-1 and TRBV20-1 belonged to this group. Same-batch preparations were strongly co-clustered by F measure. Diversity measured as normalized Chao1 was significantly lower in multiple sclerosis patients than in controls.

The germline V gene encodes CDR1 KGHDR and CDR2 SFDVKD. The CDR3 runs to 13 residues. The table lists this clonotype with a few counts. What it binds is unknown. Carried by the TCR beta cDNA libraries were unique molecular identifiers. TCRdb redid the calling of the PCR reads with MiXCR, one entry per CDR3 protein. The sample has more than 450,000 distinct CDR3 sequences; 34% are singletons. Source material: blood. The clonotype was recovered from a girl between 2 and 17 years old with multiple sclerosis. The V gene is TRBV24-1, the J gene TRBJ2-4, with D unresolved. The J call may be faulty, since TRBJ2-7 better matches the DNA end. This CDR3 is CATSDLLGYEQYF. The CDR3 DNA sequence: TGTGCCACCAGTGATTTGCTGGGCTACGAGCAGTACTTC.